The clone carrying this TCR beta chain was picked up a small number of times. Its antigen is not identified. This entry is derived from a study of beta chain features in type 1 diabetes. About the research overall: Regarding age, gender and cell yields, patients proved similar to healthy donors.

All of the isolated RNA was reverse transcribed, so expressed TCRB transcripts were sequenced. This table comes from immunoSEQ multiplex PCR, and its TCRdb copy is limited to in-frame clones, with some not included. The profile shows more than 250,000 clones, about 20% of them singletons. The CDR3 has 13 residues. V lost 7 bases and J lost 4, with 16 bases in between. CDR1 GTSNPN and CDR2 SVGIG come from the germline V gene (reference sequence). Study-level findings and limits: Patients with type 1 diabetes carried fewer insertions and had more deletions at their VDJ junctions. Healthy donors had naive, central memory and Treg TCRB repertoires that appeared less similar than those seen among patients. Moderate but significant shortening of TCRB CDR3s was recorded in all four CD4+ subsets from Type 1 diabetes patients. PCR might favor shorter templates, but any such skew would affect patients and controls equally.

The clonotype was recovered from a middle-aged woman with type 1 diabetes. The specimen was naive CD4+ T cells from blood. This sequence joins TRBV30 and TRBJ2-5; a weak D match, TRBD1 (6 bases). The CDR3 loop reads CAYQGIGGETQYF. In DNA, the CDR3 is TGTGCCTACCAGGGGATTGGAGGAGAGACCCAGTACTTC.